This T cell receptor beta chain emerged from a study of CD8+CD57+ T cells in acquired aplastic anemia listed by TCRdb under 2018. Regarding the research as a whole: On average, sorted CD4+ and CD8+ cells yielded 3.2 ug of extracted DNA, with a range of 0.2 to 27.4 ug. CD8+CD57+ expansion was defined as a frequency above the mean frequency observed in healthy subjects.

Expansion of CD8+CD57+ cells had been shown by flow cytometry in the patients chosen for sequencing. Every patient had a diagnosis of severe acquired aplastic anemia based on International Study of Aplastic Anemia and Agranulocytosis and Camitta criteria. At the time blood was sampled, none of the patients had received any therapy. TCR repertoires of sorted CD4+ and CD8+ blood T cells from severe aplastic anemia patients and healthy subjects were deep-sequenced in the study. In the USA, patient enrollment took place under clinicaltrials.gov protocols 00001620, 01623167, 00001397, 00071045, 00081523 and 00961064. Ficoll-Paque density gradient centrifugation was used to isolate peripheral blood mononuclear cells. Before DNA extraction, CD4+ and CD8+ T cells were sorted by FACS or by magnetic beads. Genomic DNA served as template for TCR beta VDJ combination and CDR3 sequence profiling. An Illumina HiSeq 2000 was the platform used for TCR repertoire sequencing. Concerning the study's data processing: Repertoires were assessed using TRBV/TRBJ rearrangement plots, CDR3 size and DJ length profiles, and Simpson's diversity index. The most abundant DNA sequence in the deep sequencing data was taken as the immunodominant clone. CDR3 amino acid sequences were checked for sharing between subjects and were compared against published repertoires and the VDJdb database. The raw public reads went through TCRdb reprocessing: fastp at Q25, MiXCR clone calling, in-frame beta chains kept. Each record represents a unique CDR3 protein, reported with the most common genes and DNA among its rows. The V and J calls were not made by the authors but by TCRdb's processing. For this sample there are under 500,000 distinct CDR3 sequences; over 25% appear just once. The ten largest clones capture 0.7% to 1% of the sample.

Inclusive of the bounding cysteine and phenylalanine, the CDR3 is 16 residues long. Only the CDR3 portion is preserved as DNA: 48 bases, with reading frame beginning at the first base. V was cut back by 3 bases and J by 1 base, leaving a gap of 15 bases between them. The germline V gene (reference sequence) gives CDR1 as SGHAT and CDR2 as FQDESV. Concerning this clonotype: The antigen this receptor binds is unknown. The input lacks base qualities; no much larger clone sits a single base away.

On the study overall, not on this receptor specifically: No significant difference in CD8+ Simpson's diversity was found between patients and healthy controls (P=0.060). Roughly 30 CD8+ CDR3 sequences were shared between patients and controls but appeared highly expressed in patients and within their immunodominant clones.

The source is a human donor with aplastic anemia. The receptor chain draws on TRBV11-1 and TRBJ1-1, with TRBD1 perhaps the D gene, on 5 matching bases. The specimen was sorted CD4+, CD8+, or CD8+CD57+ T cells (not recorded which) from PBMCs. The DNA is TGTGCCAGCAGCTTCTCGGACAACAGGTGGAACACTGAAGCTTTCTTT. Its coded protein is CASSFSDNRWNTEAFF.